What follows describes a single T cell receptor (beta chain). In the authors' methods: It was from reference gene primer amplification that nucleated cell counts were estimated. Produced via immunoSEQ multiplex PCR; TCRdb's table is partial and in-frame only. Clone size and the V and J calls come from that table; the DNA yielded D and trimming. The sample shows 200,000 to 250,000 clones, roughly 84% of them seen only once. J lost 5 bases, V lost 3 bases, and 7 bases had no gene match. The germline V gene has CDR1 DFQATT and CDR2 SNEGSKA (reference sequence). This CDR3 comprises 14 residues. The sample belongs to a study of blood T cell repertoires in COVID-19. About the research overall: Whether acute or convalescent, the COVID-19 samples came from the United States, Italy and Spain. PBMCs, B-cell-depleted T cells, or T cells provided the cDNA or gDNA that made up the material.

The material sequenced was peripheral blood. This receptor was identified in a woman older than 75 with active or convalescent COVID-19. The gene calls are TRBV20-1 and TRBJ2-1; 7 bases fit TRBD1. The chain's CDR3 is CSASTKGAHNEQFF. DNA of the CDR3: TGCAGTGCTAGTACGAAGGGGGCCCACAATGAGCAGTTCTTC.